This TCR beta chain comes out of a study of cytomegalovirus exposure and HLA in healthy donors (dated by TCRdb to the late 2010s). In terms of the full investigation: The 670 or so repertoires of the first cohort and the 95 to 150 validation repertoires were produced on the same platform, according to a later analysis. The study aimed to test whether signatures of past pathogen exposure could be identified by cataloging public T cell receptors. A separate validation cohort of roughly 110 different subjects was used in addition to the approximately 670-subject first cohort. The study combined high-throughput TCR immunosequencing, statistical association of individual TCRs with disease status, and machine learning to predict cytomegalovirus infection status. Study-wide conclusions, independent of this receptor: The study gave a list of some 150 TCR beta chains associated with cytomegalovirus. While some public TCRs were present in many individuals, most TCR sequences turned up only very rarely across donors. All 130 or so repertoires were used to score co-occurrence in the validation cohort in a later analysis, because that analysis had no HLA typing for the cohort. In both the original and validation cohorts, the classifier was reported to diagnose cytomegalovirus status with high specificity and sensitivity. In vitro tests confirmed that a few of the cytomegalovirus-associated TCR beta chains recognize cytomegalovirus antigens. A later analysis found that TCRs clustered in the first cohort also tended to co-occur in the approximately 120 validation repertoires, with more than 90% of cluster scores above 0. It was suggested by the authors that the approach could potentially be generalized to other disease states and immunological phenotypes.

The donors belonged to the validation cohort of 90 to 150 subjects, which was separate from the roughly 700-subject first cohort. The library relied on the immunoSEQ multiplex PCR assay. In the original analysis: A statistical classification framework was built for diagnosing cytomegalovirus status from the catalog of TCR beta chain sequences. The source is immuneACCESS, and TCRdb retained only in-frame sequences with V and J called. Part of the clones is not carried over; for the studies checked, unresolved V genes explain less than half of this, and the remainder is unexplained. The V and J calls and clone size come from that table; D and trimming were worked out from the DNA. Present in this sample are under 200,000 clones, roughly nine tenths of which were seen just once. 4.5% to 7% of the sample rests with the top ten. To note about this clone: This clone's antigen is unknown. Base qualities are missing; no much larger clone stands one base away.

Deletion took 0 bases off V and 10 bases off J, with a span of 13 bases between the germline ends. The CDR3 goes from the cysteine to the phenylalanine over 15 residues. The sequence is cut down to CDR3 DNA, 45 bases in frame from base 1. Based on the germline V gene (reference sequence), the CDR1 and CDR2 sequences are MNHNY and SVGAGI. Sequencing was carried out using PBMCs. The receptor chain draws on TRBV6-6 and TRBJ1-6, with a tentative D gene TRBD1 over 6 matching bases. The sequence derives from a woman aged 30 to 39 in good health and CMV-seronegative. Here the CDR3 is given as CASSYSSGEISPLHF. The DNA reads as follows: TGTGCCAGCAGTTACTCGTCAGGGGAAATCTCACCCCTCCACTTT.